This T cell receptor (beta chain) was documented in a study of blood T cell repertoires in COVID-19. The wider study: T cells, B-cell-depleted T cells, or PBMCs provided the cDNA or gDNA that served as material.

This clone has only a few counts. V shed 4 bases and J shed 4 bases, with 10 bases lying between them. From germline, CDR1 is LGHDT and CDR2 YNNKEL (reference sequence). This CDR3 comprises 13 residues. Sequencing was performed with immunoSEQ multiplex PCR; in TCRdb, only in-frame clones are kept and a portion is missing. The table has some 300,000 clones, around nine tenths seen once. The sample comprised peripheral blood. V gene TRBV3-1 (or the pseudogene TRBV3-2) combines with J gene TRBJ1-2; a possible D gene is TRBD1 (6 bases). The clonotype originates from a man aged 65 to 85 with acute or convalescent COVID-19. The CDR3 region is CASSRSTGYGYTF. For the CDR3, the DNA is TGTGCCAGCAGCCGCTCGACAGGCTATGGCTACACCTTC.